Listed here are 32 T cell receptor beta chains from one sample, sequenced in a study of beta chain features in type 1 diabetes. cDNA synthesis used the whole RNA isolate, giving expressed TCRB sequences. Some clones are missing from TCRdb's copy, which holds only in-frame ones; the method was immunoSEQ multiplex PCR. The sample gives around 250,000 clones, roughly two thirds of which show up once; almost 0.055% is in the top ten. The specimen was naive CD4+ T cells from blood. The receptors come from a man aged 25 to 40 in good health.

The chain recombines TRBV29-1 with TRBJ1-1, with 7 bases fitting TRBD1. The CDR3 contains 13 residues. Trimming took 3 bases from V and 1 from J; bases not matched to a gene: 2. The V gene's germline CDR1 is SQVTM and CDR2 ANQGSEA. The CDR3 coding sequence is TGCAGCGTTGATCACAGGGGGAACACTGAAGCTTTCTTT. Translation gives CSVDHRGNTEAFF.

This chain joins TRBV10-3 and TRBJ2-5; TRBD1 agrees at 7 bases. Germline V lookup: CDR1 ENHRY, CDR2 SYGVKD. The J segment lost 3 bases and the V segment lost 4 bases, leaving 5 bases of the junction unmatched. The CDR3 spans 14 residues. The CDR3: CAISGGTAKETQYF. The CDR3 DNA follows: TGTGCCATCAGTGGGGGGACAGCCAAAGAGACCCAGTACTTC.

Concerning this clone itself: The same CDR3 also results from other DNA sequences found in this sample. V is TRBV20-1 and J is TRBJ2-1; no definite D call. CDR1 is DFQATT and CDR2 is SNEGSKA in the germline V gene (reference sequence). Deletions cut 5 bases from V and 7 bases from J, with 3 bases between. This CDR3 spans 9 amino acids. CDR3 DNA sequence: TGCAGTGCTGGGAATGAGCAGTTCTTC. Residues: CSAGNEQFF.

This clone showed up just a few times. The rearrangement links TRBV29-1 to TRBJ2-7; D perhaps matches TRBD1 (6 bases). This CDR3 spans 13 amino acids. CDR1 and CDR2 from the germline V gene are SQVTM and ANQGSEA. Trimming pared 6 bases from V and 5 bases from J, leaving 17 bases between. The CDR3: CSVAARGSHEQYF. The CDR3 DNA sequence: TGCAGCGTGGCCGCCAGGGGATCCCACGAGCAGTACTTC.

The rearrangement uses TRBV7-9 and TRBJ2-1; no clear D gene. V shed 5 bases and J shed 12 bases, with 11 bases lying between them. CDR3 length: 11 amino acids. CDR1 SEHNR and CDR2 FQNEAQ come from the germline V gene (reference sequence). The CDR3 loop reads CASSPNAGQFF. The DNA for the CDR3 is TGTGCCAGCAGCCCCAACGCCGGGCAGTTCTTC.

The genes are TRBV30 and TRBJ1-3; 7 positions agree with TRBD1. J gave up 7 bases and V 4 bases, and 4 bases lay outside the gene matches. This CDR3 is built from 12 residues. Germline-derived CDR1 and CDR2 are GTSNPN and SVGIG (reference sequence). Written as DNA, the CDR3 is TGTGCCTGGAACGCAGGGGGGAACACCATATATTTT. Translation gives CAWNAGGNTIYF.

Comment on this clone: This sample includes further DNA sequences coding for the same CDR3. The gene calls are TRBV29-1 and TRBJ2-3; TRBD1 is a possible D gene (6 bases). CDR3 length equals 15 residues. The germline V and J ends were trimmed by 7 bases and 0 bases, with 17 bases remaining between them. From germline, CDR1 is SQVTM and CDR2 ANQGSEA. CDR3 amino acids: CSARRDTTSTDTQYF. CDR3 bases: TGCAGCGCCAGACGGGACACAACGAGCACAGATACGCAGTATTTT.

This sequence joins TRBV29-1 and TRBJ2-1; D may be TRBD2 (6 bases). CDR3 size: 13 residues. The ends were cut back, 4 bases at V and 2 bases at J, with 9 bases in the middle. The germline V gene encodes CDR1 SQVTM and CDR2 ANQGSEA. The DNA for the CDR3 is TGCAGCGTTGGGACTAACCCCTACAATGAGCAGTTCTTC. Amino acid sequence: CSVGTNPYNEQFF.

The J gene is TRBJ1-1, the V gene TRBV29-1; 7 bases map to TRBD1. CDR3 size: 12 residues. V shed 6 bases and J 1 base; nucleotides not matched to a gene: 2. The germline gives CDR1 SQVTM, CDR2 ANQGSEA. Here the CDR3 reads CSVRQGNTEAFF. The DNA for the CDR3 is TGCAGCGTCAGACAGGGGAACACTGAAGCTTTCTTT. Looking up the rest from reference TRBV29-1 and TRBJ1-1 gives the full variable domain: SAVISQKPSRDICQRGTSLTIQCQVDSQVTMMFWYRQQPGQSLTLIATANQGSEATYESGFVIDKFPISRPNLTFSTLTVSNMSPEDSSIYLCSVRQGNTEAFFGQGTRLTVV.

This chain links TRBV5-6 with TRBJ2-5, with D maybe TRBD1 (6 bases). In germline, CDR1 is SGHDT, CDR2 YYEEEE. CDR3 length: 14 residues. Trimming cost V 0 bases and J 1 base, with 7 bases left between them. In DNA form, the CDR3 reads TGTGCCAGCAGCTTGGTAGGGGGCCAAGAGACCCAGTACTTC. This sequence encodes CASSLVGGQETQYF.

The chain joins TRBV29-1 to TRBJ1-1, with 9 positions matching TRBD1. Germline V gene data show CDR1 as SQVTM and CDR2 as ANQGSEA. CDR3 length: 14 residues. Losses at the gene ends were 6 bases for V and 1 base for J; bases not matched to a gene: 6. The CDR3 loop is CSVEPGQGNTEAFF. The CDR3 DNA reads TGCAGCGTCGAACCGGGACAGGGGAACACTGAAGCTTTCTTT.

The CDR3 here is CASSRGPGVGANVLTF. The CDR3 nucleotides are TGTGCCTCCAGCAGAGGACCCGGGGTCGGGGCCAACGTCCTGACTTTC. V is TRBV6-4 and J is TRBJ2-6; tentative D call: TRBD2 (5 bases). CDR1 MRHNA and CDR2 SNTAGT come from the germline V gene. Trimming removed 11 bases from V and 4 bases from J, with 21 bases in between. This CDR3 is 16 amino acids long.

In this sample, this clone turned up a few times. The chain uses TRBV27 and TRBJ2-7, with D perhaps matching TRBD2 (5 bases). Trimming stripped 4 bases from V and 5 bases from J, with 9 bases between. The CDR3 spans 12 residues. CDR1 is MNHEY, CDR2 SMNVEV, per germline (reference sequence). The DNA of the CDR3 is TGTGCCAGCAGTTCCGGGATCCACGAGCAGTACTTC. This codes for CASSSGIHEQYF.

Here the CDR3 reads CASSQASRLAGEQETQYF. Here the CDR3 DNA reads TGTGCCAGCAGCCAAGCCAGCAGACTAGCGGGGGAACAAGAGACCCAGTACTTC. V gene TRBV4-2 combines with J gene TRBJ2-5, with TRBD2 matching over 12 bases. With 1 base clipped from V and 2 bases from J, the junction kept 8 bases outside the gene matches. CDR3 length equals 18 residues. Germline lookup yields CDR1 LGHNA and CDR2 YNFKEQ.

The V gene is TRBV7-2, the J gene TRBJ2-2, with TRBD1 identical over 7 bases. The germline V gene has CDR1 SGHTA and CDR2 FQGNSA. The CDR3 length is 15 residues. V lost 5 bases and J lost 7; bases outside the gene matches: 10. The CDR3 protein is CASSQQLPGGGELFF. Written as DNA, the CDR3 is TGTGCCAGCAGCCAACAACTCCCAGGGGGCGGGGAGCTGTTTTTT.

V gene TRBV6-1 combines with J gene TRBJ2-7, with D unclear. The germline V gene encodes CDR1 MNHNS and CDR2 SASEGT. The ends were cut back, 0 bases at V and 6 bases at J, with 9 bases in the middle. The length of the CDR3 is 13 residues. The CDR3 DNA reads as TGTGCCAGCAGTGAAGCGCTTTACGGCGAGCAGTACTTC. This gives the protein CASSEALYGEQYF.

This clone turned up a few times. The chain has TRBV30 and TRBJ2-1; possibly TRBD2 for D (5 bases). This CDR3 is built from 14 residues. V lost 4 bases and J 4 bases, leaving 14 bases between the germline ends. From germline, CDR1 is GTSNPN and CDR2 SVGIG (reference sequence). The CDR3 is CAWTRQWTYNEQFF. The CDR3 region has the DNA TGTGCCTGGACGCGGCAGTGGACTTACAATGAGCAGTTCTTC.

In its sample, this clone was seen a few times. The rearrangement uses TRBV15 and TRBJ2-5; D remains unclear. The germline V gene encodes CDR1 LNHNV and CDR2 YYDKDF (reference sequence). CDR3 size: 12 residues. V dropped 5 bases and J dropped 7 bases, with 11 bases sitting between them. The CDR3 nucleotides are TGTGCCACCAGCGGTCCTTGGGCGACCCAGTACTTC. Its translation: CATSGPWATQYF.

J is TRBJ1-1 and V is TRBV5-6; 12 nucleotides line up with TRBD1. V was clipped by 3 bases and J by 2 bases; unmatched bases: 5. Germline V lookup: CDR1 SGHDT, CDR2 YYEEEE. The CDR3 covers 16 residues. The CDR3 nucleotides read TGTGCCAGCAGCTGGGACAGGGGGCTAGGTAACACTGAAGCTTTCTTT. Residues: CASSWDRGLGNTEAFF.

The chain uses TRBV14 and TRBJ2-5; D unclear. Germline assignment: CDR1 SGHDN and CDR2 FVKESK. The V and J ends lost 6 bases and 5 bases respectively, with 13 bases between them. This CDR3 is 13 amino acids long. CDR3 in amino acids: CASRHRRRETQYF. The CDR3 DNA sequence: TGTGCCAGCAGACATCGAAGGCGGGAGACCCAGTACTTC.

In regard to this clone: Other nucleotide sequences in the sample specify the same CDR3. The chain uses TRBV10-3 and TRBJ2-5; D gene uncertain. There are 12 residues in the CDR3. V was shortened by 4 bases and J by 2 bases, with 5 bases between the two germline ends. CDR1 and CDR2 from the germline V gene are ENHRY and SYGVKD. The CDR3 reads CAISVGQETQYF. The CDR3 DNA reads as TGTGCCATCAGTGTCGGGCAAGAGACCCAGTACTTC.

The chain has TRBV30 and TRBJ2-7; D unresolved. CDR3 length equals 12 residues. Germline V CDR1 and CDR2: GTSNPN, SVGIG (reference sequence). Trimming removed 6 bases from V and 0 bases from J, with 9 bases in between. CDR3 loop: CACLYSSYEQYF. DNA for the CDR3: TGTGCCTGCCTCTATTCCTCCTACGAGCAGTACTTC.

The chain carries TRBV2 and TRBJ2-3; D remains ambiguous. Germline-derived CDR1 and CDR2 are SNHLY and FYNNEI. The CDR3 has 13 residues. Trimming pared 3 bases from V and 4 bases from J, leaving 8 bases between. This chain's CDR3 is CASSESPPDTQYF. In nucleotides, the CDR3 is TGTGCCAGCAGTGAGTCTCCCCCAGATACGCAGTATTTT. The entire variable domain, with the rest obtained from reference TRBV2 and TRBJ2-3, is as follows: EPEVTQTPSHQVTQMGQEVILRCVPISNHLYFYWYRQILGQKVEFLVSFYNNEISEKSEIFDDQFSVERPDGSNFTLKIRSTKLEDSAMYFCASSESPPDTQYFGPGTRLTVL.

J is TRBJ2-3 and V is TRBV14, with TRBD2 identical over 7 bases. V lost 0 bases and J lost 6; bases outside the gene matches: 6. The CDR3 sequence is 15 residues long. The germline CDR1 and CDR2 sequences are SGHDN and FVKESK. The CDR3 region has the DNA TGTGCCAGCAGCCAAGATGTGGGAGGGGAGGATACGCAGTATTTT. Encoded protein: CASSQDVGGEDTQYF.

The V and J genes are TRBV30 and TRBJ2-2, with 9 bases that match TRBD1. The germline gives CDR1 GTSNPN, CDR2 SVGIG (reference sequence). The CDR3 is made up of 17 amino acids. The V gene end was trimmed by 5 bases and the J gene end by 4 bases; junction bases not matched to a gene: 14. The CDR3 region has the DNA TGTGCCTGGGAAGCTAGTAGGACAGGGGTTGGCACCGGGGAGCTGTTTTTT. Translating gives CAWEASRTGVGTGELFF.

The chain is built from TRBV29-1 and TRBJ2-1; 13 bases are shared with TRBD2. This CDR3 region has 15 residues. J was trimmed by 7 bases and V by 2 bases; bases with no gene match: 5. Germline V gene sequence: CDR1 SQVTM, CDR2 ANQGSEA. CDR3 DNA sequence: TGCAGCGTTGAACAGACTAGCGGGAGGTCGAATGAGCAGTTCTTC. It specifies CSVEQTSGRSNEQFF.

This rearrangement joins TRBV15 to TRBJ2-5; 12 bases agree with TRBD2. After removal of 6 bases from V and 5 bases from J, the junction contained 4 bases not matched to a gene. This CDR3 is built from 14 residues. The germline gives CDR1 LNHNV, CDR2 YYDKDF (reference sequence). The CDR3 reads CATRLAGGVETQYF. CDR3 sequence (DNA): TGTGCCACCAGGCTAGCGGGAGGGGTGGAGACCCAGTACTTC.

On this clone itself: Additional DNA sequences in this sample encode the identical CDR3. V gene TRBV30 combines with J gene TRBJ1-5; D is unclear. With 1 base removed from V and 2 bases from J, the gap between germline ends came to 9 bases. Germline V gene lookup returns CDR1 GTSNPN and CDR2 SVGIG (reference sequence). The CDR3 runs 14 residues. The chain's CDR3 is CAWSAGRGNQPQHF. CDR3 DNA sequence: TGTGCCTGGAGTGCAGGAAGGGGCAATCAGCCCCAGCATTTT.

This clone has only a few counts. The chain joins TRBV30 to TRBJ2-1, with D possibly being TRBD2 (6 bases). Germline V gene lookup returns CDR1 GTSNPN and CDR2 SVGIG (reference sequence). The CDR3 consists of 12 residues. Trimming took 2 bases from V and 10 from J, leaving 12 bases between them. The CDR3 protein is CAWSRPGVEQFF. The CDR3 DNA reads as TGTGCCTGGAGTAGGCCGGGGGTAGAGCAGTTCTTC.

This clone showed up just a few times. The gene calls are TRBV5-1 and TRBJ2-4; no definite D call. Germline CDR1 is SGHRS and CDR2 is YFSETQ. Trimming removed 0 bases at V and 0 bases at J, with 10 bases between. CDR3 length: 16 amino acids. The CDR3, as DNA: TGCGCCAGCAGCTTGGATAGAATCCTAGCCAAAAACATTCAGTACTTC. Translation: CASSLDRILAKNIQYF.

CDR3 nucleotide sequence: TGTGCCAGCAGGGACGGACGCTACGAGCAGTACTTC. It specifies CASRDGRYEQYF. The rearrangement uses TRBV6-5 and TRBJ2-7; no definite D call. The V and J ends lost 6 bases and 3 bases respectively, with 9 bases between them. This CDR3 has 12 amino acids. Germline V CDR1 and CDR2: MNHEY, SVGAGI.

The V call is TRBV28, the J call TRBJ2-1, with TRBD2 matching 13 bases. The CDR3 consists of 16 residues. Germline assignment: CDR1 MDHEN and CDR2 SYDVKM. Trimming cost V 5 bases and J 5 bases; bases outside gene matches: 6. CDR3 sequence: CASSTSGRASDNEQFF. The CDR3 DNA reads as TGTGCCAGCAGTACTAGCGGGAGGGCTTCTGACAATGAGCAGTTCTTC.